Following are 4 T cell receptor beta chains from one sample sequenced in a study of control samples from healthy donors and cancer patients (TCRdb year 2020). Library construction relied on the immunoSEQ multiplex PCR assay. TCRdb mirrors the immuneACCESS table, restricted to in-frame sequences. Some clones are absent from its copies; in checked studies, under half trace to an unresolved V gene, and the reason for the others is unknown. Counted in this sample were over 80,000 clones; around 80% of them appeared once. Jointly, the top ten make up more than 1.5% of the sample. The sequenced sample consisted of blood. These TCRs come from a man aged 55 to 70 in good health.

The chain links TRBV11-2 to TRBJ2-7; 8 bases are a match to TRBD1. The CDR3 length is 14 residues. The J segment lost 2 bases and the V segment lost 3 bases, leaving 3 bases of the junction unmatched. Germline V gene data show CDR1 as SGHAT and CDR2 as FQNNGV. Here the CDR3 reads CASSFQQGAYEQYF. The CDR3 DNA is TGTGCCAGCAGCTTCCAACAGGGGGCCTACGAGCAGTACTTC.

The chain employs TRBV30 and TRBJ2-5; D possibly uses TRBD1 or TRBD2 (6 bases each). V dropped 1 base and J dropped 2 bases, with 14 bases sitting between them. The V gene's germline CDR1 is GTSNPN and CDR2 SVGIG (reference sequence). This CDR3 spans 15 amino acids. The CDR3 nucleotides read TGTGCCTGGAGTGGGGGGGCTTCTTCTCAAGAGACCCAGTACTTC. This translates into CAWSGGASSQETQYF. The full variable domain, completed using reference TRBV30 and TRBJ2-5, is SQTIHQWPATLVQPVGSPLSLECTVEGTSNPNLYWYRQAAGRGLQLLFYSVGIGQISSEVPQNLSASRPQDRQFILSSKKLLLSDSGFYLCAWSGGASSQETQYFGPGTRLLVL.

The V and J genes are TRBV19 and TRBJ1-4, with D hard to call. The germline V gene has CDR1 LNHDA and CDR2 SQIVND (reference sequence). V was shortened by 1 base and J by 14 bases, with 8 bases between the two germline ends. This CDR3 region has 11 residues. In DNA, the CDR3 is TGTGCCAGTAGTATAGCCTCTGGGCTGTTTTTT. Residues: CASSIASGLFF.

The sample holds a few counts of this clone. J is TRBJ2-7 and V is TRBV30; a weak D match, TRBD2 (6 bases). CDR1 and CDR2 (germline): GTSNPN, SVGIG (reference sequence). Trimming pared 2 bases from V and 3 bases from J, leaving 11 bases between. The CDR3 is 13 amino acids. CDR3 sequence (DNA): TGTGCCTGGAGTAGCGGGCACAACTACGAGCAGTACTTC. Amino acid sequence: CAWSSGHNYEQYF.